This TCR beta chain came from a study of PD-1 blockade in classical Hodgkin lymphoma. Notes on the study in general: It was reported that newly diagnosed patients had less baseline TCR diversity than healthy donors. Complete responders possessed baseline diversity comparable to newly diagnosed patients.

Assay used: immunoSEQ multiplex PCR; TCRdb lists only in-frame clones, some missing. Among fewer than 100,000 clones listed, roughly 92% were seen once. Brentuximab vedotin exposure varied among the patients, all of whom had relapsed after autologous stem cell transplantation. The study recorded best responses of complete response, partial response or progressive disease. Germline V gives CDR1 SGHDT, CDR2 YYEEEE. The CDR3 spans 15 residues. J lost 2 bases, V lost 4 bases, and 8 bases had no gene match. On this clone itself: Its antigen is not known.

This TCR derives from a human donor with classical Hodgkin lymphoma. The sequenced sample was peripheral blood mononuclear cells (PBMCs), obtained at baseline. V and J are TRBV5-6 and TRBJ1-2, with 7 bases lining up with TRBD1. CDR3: CASSPDREYNYGYTF. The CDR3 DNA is TGTGCCAGCAGCCCAGACAGGGAGTACAACTATGGCTACACCTTC.